This TCR beta chain was sequenced in a study of blood T cell repertoires in COVID-19. The CDR3 is 14 amino acids. V lost 6 bases and J 2 bases, leaving 12 bases between the germline ends. Per the germline V gene, CDR1 is SGDLS and CDR2 is YYNGEE. TCRdb keeps only in-frame clones here, not all; method: immunoSEQ multiplex PCR. The repertoire holds a few hundred thousand clones, with about 85% as singletons. Source material: peripheral blood. The clonotype originates from a woman younger than 35 with acute or convalescent COVID-19. J is TRBJ2-1 and V is TRBV9, with D unclear. Here the CDR3 reads CASTESTTYNEQFF. CDR3 sequence (DNA): TGTGCCAGCACGGAGAGTACTACCTACAATGAGCAGTTCTTC.